Listed here are 3 T cell receptor beta chains from one sample, sequenced in a study of read filtering for tumor transcriptome and immune sequencing (dated by TCRdb to 2018 to 2020). Sequencer: Illumina HiSeq 4000. TCR libraries were built from 400 ng RNA with the Immunoverse kit, using molecular barcoded adaptors covering alpha/delta and beta/gamma chains. Through fastp at Q25 and MiXCR, TCRdb rebuilt clones from the public reads, retaining in-frame beta chains. Identical CDR3 protein sequences are pooled into one entry, listed with their most common genes and DNA. The sample table shows about 86,000 distinct CDR3 sequences, and around 12% are seen once. Of the sample, just under 15% is held by the ten largest clones. The sample taken for sequencing was a population of CD138-negative cells sorted from bone marrow. Read against the paper, the sample's cell subset or site label means: bone marrow mononuclear cells depleted of CD138+ plasma/myeloma cells by negative magnetic selection. Receptors originate from a donor over 35 with multiple myeloma.

This clonotype was counted ten times or more. CDR3 in DNA: TGCAGTGCTAATCGAGTTTTTAGCAATCAGCCCCAGCATTTT. This sequence encodes CSANRVFSNQPQHF. V usage is TRBV20-1 and J usage is TRBJ1-5; D not certain. V was shortened by 4 bases and J by 0 bases, with 10 bases between the two germline ends. There are 14 residues in the CDR3. Germline lookup yields CDR1 DFQATT and CDR2 SNEGSKA (reference sequence).

This clonotype was observed many times. The chain has TRBV2 and TRBJ1-1; tentative D call: TRBD1 (5 bases). V shed 6 bases and J shed 1 base, with 9 bases lying between them. The CDR3 runs to 13 residues. CDR1 SNHLY and CDR2 FYNNEI come from the germline V gene. The CDR3 bases are TGTGCCAGCAGAACGCAGGGGAACACTGAAGCTTTCTTT. Translating gives CASRTQGNTEAFF.

This clonotype was seen repeatedly, ten times or more. This sequence joins TRBV6-2 or TRBV6-3 and TRBJ2-1; 9 nucleotides line up with TRBD1. V lost 1 base, J lost 0 bases, and 7 bases stayed unmatched. The V gene's germline CDR1 is MNHEY and CDR2 SVGEGT. This CDR3 comprises 18 residues. The CDR3 protein is CASSYFPDRGSSYNEQFF. In DNA, the CDR3 is TGTGCCAGCAGTTACTTCCCGGACAGGGGAAGCTCCTACAATGAGCAGTTCTTC.